Below, 21 T cell receptor beta chains from the same sample are listed, as sequenced in a study of cytomegalovirus exposure and HLA in healthy donors. It was with 60 Vbeta and 13 Jbeta primers that the PCR ran. Some clones are missing from TCRdb's copy, which holds only in-frame ones; the method was immunoSEQ multiplex PCR. The top ten clones hold 5.4% of a sample with nearly 65,000 clones, roughly two thirds of them seen once. The sequenced sample consisted of PBMCs. Receptors originate from a man in his forties or fifties in good health and CMV-seronegative.

This clone was counted once. In DNA, the CDR3 is TGTGCCAGCAGCATATGGGCCCTGAACTATGGCTACACCTTC. Amino acid sequence: CASSIWALNYGYTF. The chain carries TRBV7-8 and TRBJ1-2; no firm D call. The ends were cut back, 5 bases at V and 2 bases at J, with 12 bases in the middle. The CDR3 consists of 14 residues. Germline V gene sequence: CDR1 SGHVS, CDR2 FQNEAQ.

V gene TRBV11-2 combines with J gene TRBJ2-3; a possible D gene is TRBD2 (5 bases). The germline V and J ends were trimmed by 5 bases and 5 bases, with 20 bases remaining between them. The CDR3 runs to 16 residues. Germline V gene lookup returns CDR1 SGHAT and CDR2 FQNNGV. Here the CDR3 DNA reads TGTGCCAGCAGCCCCTCCGGAGCTCGGGGTGTAGATACGCAGTATTTT. Protein: CASSPSGARGVDTQYF.

This clone was counted a single time. The rearrangement links TRBV29-1 to TRBJ2-1, with D possibly matching TRBD1 (6 bases). The germline gives CDR1 SQVTM, CDR2 ANQGSEA. The CDR3 is 12 amino acids. Trimming took 7 bases from V and 4 from J, leaving 11 bases between them. The CDR3 region is CSASRGYNEQFF. CDR3 sequence (DNA): TGCAGCGCCTCAAGGGGGTACAATGAGCAGTTCTTC.

The chain joins TRBV6-1 to TRBJ1-1; no firm D call. The germline V gene encodes CDR1 MNHNS and CDR2 SASEGT. The V and J ends lost 2 bases and 0 bases respectively, with 10 bases between them. The CDR3 has 15 residues. The DNA of the CDR3 is TGTGCCAGCAGTGAACGAGCGGGTTTGAACACTGAAGCTTTCTTT. Translated: CASSERAGLNTEAFF.

The rearrangement uses TRBV10-3 and TRBJ1-6, with 8 bases fitting TRBD1. Germline trimming cut 10 bases from V and 7 bases from J; bases unmatched to any gene: 9. The CDR3 is 14 amino acids. Per the germline V gene, CDR1 is ENHRY and CDR2 is SYGVKD. The CDR3 loop reads CATFPGQANSPLHF. The CDR3 DNA sequence: TGTGCCACCTTCCCGGGACAGGCCAATTCACCCCTCCACTTT.

The chain has TRBV9 and TRBJ2-3; TRBD2 matches at 9 bases. With V trimmed by 0 bases and J by 6 bases, 8 bases remained unmatched. CDR3 length equals 16 residues. Germline CDR1 and CDR2: SGDLS and YYNGEE. CDR3 sequence (DNA): TGTGCCAGCAGCGTAGAAGGGGCGGGGGGGAGGGATACGCAGTATTTT. Its protein product is CASSVEGAGGRDTQYF.

CDR3 sequence: CASSVSGSGALNEQFF. Written as DNA, the CDR3 is TGTGCCAGCAGCGTAAGTGGAAGCGGGGCCCTCAATGAGCAGTTCTTC. The chain recombines TRBV9 with TRBJ2-1; 7 bases are a match to TRBD2. Unmatched junction bases numbered 10, after V lost 1 base and J lost 6 bases. Germline V gene lookup returns CDR1 SGDLS and CDR2 YYNGEE. The CDR3 spans 16 residues.

This chain joins TRBV9 and TRBJ2-1; weak D call: TRBD2 (5 bases). The CDR3 contains 16 residues. CDR1 and CDR2 (germline): SGDLS, YYNGEE. The V gene lost 3 bases and the J gene lost 0 bases, with 13 bases spanning the gap. CDR3 in amino acids: CASSGGPGSSYNEQFF. Written as DNA, the CDR3 is TGTGCCAGCAGCGGAGGGCCGGGGAGCTCCTACAATGAGCAGTTCTTC.

The chain links TRBV11-3 to TRBJ2-1; D remains unclear. V shed 2 bases and J shed 6 bases, with 5 bases lying between them. Germline values: CDR1 SGHNT, CDR2 YENEEA. CDR3 size: 12 residues. The CDR3 DNA is TGTGCCAGCAGCTTAAACTTCAATGAGCAGTTCTTC. This gives the protein CASSLNFNEQFF.

The V gene is TRBV19, the J gene TRBJ1-1, with 11 bases aligning to TRBD1. In germline, CDR1 is LNHDA, CDR2 SQIVND (reference sequence). CDR3 size: 15 residues. After removal of 3 bases from V and 2 bases from J, the junction contained 2 bases not matched to a gene. Written as DNA, the CDR3 is TGTGCCAGTAGTATGGACAGGGGGCTAAACACTGAAGCTTTCTTT. Translating it yields CASSMDRGLNTEAFF.

This rearrangement joins TRBV9 to TRBJ2-7; 12 bases agree with TRBD2. The junction had 9 bases not matched to a gene; V was cut back by 3 bases and J by 5 bases. This CDR3 is built from 16 residues. Germline CDR1 reads SGDLS; CDR2 reads YYNGEE. CDR3 coding DNA: TGTGCCAGCAGCGGGAGGCCGGGACTAGCGGGCCACGAGCAGTACTTC. Translation gives CASSGRPGLAGHEQYF.

This clone was picked up a small number of times. This chain uses TRBV5-1 with TRBJ1-2; no reliable D call. V was clipped by 1 base and J by 3 bases, with 7 bases between them. This CDR3 is built from 13 residues. Germline CDR1 reads SGHRS; CDR2 reads YFSETQ. The CDR3 DNA is TGCGCCAGCAGCTTGTCAGTGGACTATGGCTACACCTTC. This sequence encodes CASSLSVDYGYTF.

This chain links TRBV7-2 with TRBJ1-5, with D perhaps matching TRBD1 (5 bases). Trimming cost V 3 bases and J 6 bases, with 12 bases left between them. This CDR3 contains 14 residues. Germline V gene sequence: CDR1 SGHTA, CDR2 FQGNSA. The CDR3 nucleotides read TGTGCCAGCAGCTTGGACAATAGAGGTCAGCCCCAGCATTTT. Amino acid sequence: CASSLDNRGQPQHF.

This chain connects TRBV5-1 to TRBJ2-7; TRBD1 aligns across 11 bases. The trim removed 6 bases at V and 2 bases at J, leaving 7 bases unmatched. The CDR3 length is 15 residues. Germline CDR1 and CDR2: SGHRS and YFSETQ. CDR3 nucleotide sequence: TGCGCCAGCAAGTCCGGACAGGGGGCGACCTACGAGCAGTACTTC. Protein product: CASKSGQGATYEQYF. The entire variable domain, with the rest obtained from reference TRBV5-1 and TRBJ2-7, is as follows: KAGVTQTPRYLIKTRGQQVTLSCSPISGHRSVSWYQQTPGQGLQFLFEYFSETQRNKGNFPGRFSGRQFSNSRSEMNVSTLELGDSALYLCASKSGQGATYEQYFGPGTRLTVT.

This clone was counted between two and nine times. This rearrangement joins TRBV14 to TRBJ2-5; TRBD1 agrees at 7 bases. There are 16 residues in the CDR3. The germline V gene has CDR1 SGHDN and CDR2 FVKESK. The trim removed 1 base at V and 1 base at J, leaving 6 bases unmatched. In DNA form, the CDR3 reads TGTGCCAGCAGCCAAGTTAAGGGGGCGAGCCAAGAGACCCAGTACTTC. Its translation: CASSQVKGASQETQYF.

The rearrangement uses TRBV5-6 and TRBJ1-4, with 8 bases aligning to TRBD1. Germline CDR1 reads SGHDT; CDR2 reads YYEEEE. After removal of 3 bases from V and 8 bases from J, the junction contained 9 bases not matched to a gene. The CDR3 has 15 amino acids. Here the CDR3 reads CASSSPTGEGEKLFF. CDR3 coding DNA: TGTGCCAGCAGCTCTCCGACAGGGGAGGGGGAAAAACTGTTTTTT.

The V and J genes are TRBV6-6 and TRBJ1-1; tentatively, D is TRBD1 (6 bases). Trimming stripped 6 bases from V and 6 bases from J, with 17 bases between. CDR3 length: 14 residues. Germline V gives CDR1 MNHNY, CDR2 SVGAGI (reference sequence). CDR3 sequence reads: CASSRPGQTSEAFF. As DNA, the CDR3 is TGTGCCAGCAGCCGACCCGGACAGACCTCTGAAGCTTTCTTT.

This clone was detected only a few times. This chain joins TRBV6-1 and TRBJ2-1, with D perhaps matching TRBD1 (5 bases). Between the trimmed V and J ends, which lost 4 bases and 0 bases, there was a span of 10 bases. In germline, CDR1 is MNHNS, CDR2 SASEGT. The length of the CDR3 is 15 residues. The CDR3 is CASSGRVSSYNEQFF. For the CDR3, the DNA is TGTGCCAGCAGTGGCAGGGTTAGCTCCTACAATGAGCAGTTCTTC.

This clone was observed a few times. The V call is TRBV6-5, the J call TRBJ1-2; TRBD1 matches 8 bases. V dropped 0 bases and J dropped 5; count of bases not matched to a gene: 8. This CDR3 is built from 16 residues. Germline V gene sequence: CDR1 MNHEY, CDR2 SVGAGI. CDR3 residues: CASSYSGQGFWYGYTF. The CDR3 bases are TGTGCCAGCAGTTACTCCGGACAGGGATTCTGGTATGGCTACACCTTC.

Judged by abundance, this clone is medium-sized. The chain is built from TRBV5-6 and TRBJ2-1, with 8 bases fitting TRBD2. Per germline, CDR1 SGHDT and CDR2 YYEEEE. The J segment lost 3 bases and the V segment lost 4 bases, leaving 3 bases of the junction unmatched. The CDR3 contains 14 residues. CDR3 region: CASSPTSGYNEQFF. DNA for the CDR3: TGTGCCAGCAGCCCCACTAGCGGCTACAATGAGCAGTTCTTC.

V gene TRBV5-8 combines with J gene TRBJ2-5; 14 bases line up with TRBD2. The closer fit of TRBJ2-7 to the DNA end suggests the J call may be wrong. The germline V gene encodes CDR1 SGHTS and CDR2 YDEGEE. The length of the CDR3 is 14 residues. CDR3 sequence: CASTRTSGGYEQYF. The DNA of the CDR3 is TGTGCCAGCACCCGGACTAGCGGGGGGTACGAGCAGTACTTC.